The 3 T cell receptor beta chains in this list originate from one sample, sequenced in a study of technical replicates of blood from several donors. Here immunoSEQ multiplex PCR was the method, and the copy in TCRdb shows in-frame clones only, minus some. The sample has about 100,000 clones, over 90% seen once. Sequencing used T cells isolated from PBMCs. Receptors were obtained from a human donor in good health.

This sequence joins TRBV19 and TRBJ2-5; perhaps TRBD1 as D (6 bases). Germline V gene data show CDR1 as LNHDA and CDR2 as SQIVND (reference sequence). V lost 5 bases, J lost 2 bases, and 9 bases lay in between. This CDR3 has 13 residues. This chain's CDR3 is CASSADRQETQYF. The CDR3 DNA reads as TGTGCCAGTAGTGCGGACAGACAAGAGACCCAGTACTTC.

The V and J genes are TRBV5-1 and TRBJ1-1; D gene unclear. There are 15 residues in the CDR3. Germline values: CDR1 SGHRS, CDR2 YFSETQ. V was trimmed by 2 bases and J by 1 base, leaving 12 bases between them. The CDR3: CASSLGSTPNTEAFF. The CDR3 DNA reads as TGCGCCAGCAGCTTAGGATCGACTCCGAACACTGAAGCTTTCTTT. The variable domain in full, with the rest retrieved from reference TRBV5-1 and TRBJ1-1, is KAGVTQTPRYLIKTRGQQVTLSCSPISGHRSVSWYQQTPGQGLQFLFEYFSETQRNKGNFPGRFSGRQFSNSRSEMNVSTLELGDSALYLCASSLGSTPNTEAFFGQGTRLTVV.

There are a few counts of this clone. The chain joins TRBV7-9 to TRBJ1-5; 10 positions match TRBD1. This CDR3 region has 19 residues. J lost 6 bases, V lost 4 bases, and 18 bases had no gene match. Germline values: CDR1 SEHNR, CDR2 FQNEAQ (reference sequence). The CDR3 loop is CASSWSSPGTGERSQPQHF. CDR3 in DNA: TGTGCCAGCAGCTGGAGCTCCCCCGGGACAGGGGAGAGGAGTCAGCCCCAGCATTTT.